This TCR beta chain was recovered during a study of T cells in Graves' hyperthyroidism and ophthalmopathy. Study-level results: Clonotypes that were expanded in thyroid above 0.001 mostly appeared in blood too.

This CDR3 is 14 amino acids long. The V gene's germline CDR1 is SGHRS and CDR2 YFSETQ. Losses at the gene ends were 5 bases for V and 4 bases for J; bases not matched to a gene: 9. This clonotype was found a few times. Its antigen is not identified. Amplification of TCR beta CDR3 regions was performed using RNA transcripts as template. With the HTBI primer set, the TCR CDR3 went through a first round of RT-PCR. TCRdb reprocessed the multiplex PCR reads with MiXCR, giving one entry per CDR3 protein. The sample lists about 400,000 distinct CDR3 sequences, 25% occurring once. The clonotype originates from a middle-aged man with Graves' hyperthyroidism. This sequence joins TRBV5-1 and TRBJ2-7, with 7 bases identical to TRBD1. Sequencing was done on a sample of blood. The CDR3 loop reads CASRPGTVIYEQYF. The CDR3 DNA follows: TGCGCCAGCAGGCCCGGGACAGTAATTTACGAGCAGTACTTC.